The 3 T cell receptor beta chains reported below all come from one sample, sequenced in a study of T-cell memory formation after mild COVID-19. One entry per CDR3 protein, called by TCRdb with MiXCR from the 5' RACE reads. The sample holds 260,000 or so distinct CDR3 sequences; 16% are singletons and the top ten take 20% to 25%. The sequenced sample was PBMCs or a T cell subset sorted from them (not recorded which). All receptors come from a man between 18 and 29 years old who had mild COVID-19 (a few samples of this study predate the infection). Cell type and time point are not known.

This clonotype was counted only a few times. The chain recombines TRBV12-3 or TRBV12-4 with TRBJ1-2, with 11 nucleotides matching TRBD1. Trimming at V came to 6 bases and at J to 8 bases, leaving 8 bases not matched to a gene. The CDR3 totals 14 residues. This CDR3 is CASRITDRGHGYTF. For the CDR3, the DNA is TGTGCCAGCAGGATCACGGACAGGGGGCACGGCTACACCTTC.

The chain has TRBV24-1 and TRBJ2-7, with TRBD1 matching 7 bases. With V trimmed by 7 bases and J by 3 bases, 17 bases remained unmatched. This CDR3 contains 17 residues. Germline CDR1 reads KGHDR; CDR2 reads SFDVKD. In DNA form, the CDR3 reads TGTGCCACCAGACCTCCCCGCCGGGACAGAAATATCTACGAGCAGTACTTC. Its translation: CATRPPRRDRNIYEQYF.

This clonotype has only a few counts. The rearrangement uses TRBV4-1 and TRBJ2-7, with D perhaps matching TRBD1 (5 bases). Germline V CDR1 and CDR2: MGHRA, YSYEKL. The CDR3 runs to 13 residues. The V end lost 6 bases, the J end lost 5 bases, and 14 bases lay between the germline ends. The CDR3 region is CASSPRNRNEQYF. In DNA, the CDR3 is TGCGCCAGCAGTCCAAGAAACAGGAACGAGCAGTACTTC.